This TCR beta chain came from a study of T cell repertoires in ileal Crohn's disease. Generated by immunoSEQ multiplex PCR, the TCRdb table keeps only in-frame clones and is missing some. The sample carries under 35,000 clones, about four fifths recorded once. A few counts support this clone. Between the trimmed V and J ends, which lost 8 bases and 4 bases, there was a span of 14 bases. CDR1 and CDR2 from the germline V gene are SNHLY and FYNNEI. This CDR3 region has 13 residues. The J gene is TRBJ1-1, the V gene TRBV2; TRBD1 is a possible D gene (5 bases). Input material: ileal tissue. The TCR comes from an adult with Crohn's disease. This chain's CDR3 is CASSRVRGTEAFF. The CDR3 coding sequence is TGTGCCAGCTCCAGGGTGCGAGGCACTGAAGCTTTCTTT.